This TCR beta chain was sequenced for a study of T cells expressing NK-cell markers. TCRdb processed the 5' RACE reads again and assigns one entry to each CDR3 protein, with no DNA. This listing includes some 150,000 distinct CDR3 sequences. Germline V gives CDR1 MNHEY, CDR2 SMNVEV (reference sequence). The CDR3 runs to 14 residues. Study outcomes and limitations: Dominant NKG2C+ clonotypes made up 1.0-7.0% of CD8+ T cells in 5 or 6 donors.

Worth noting for this clonotype: Its antigen is unidentified.

The V gene is TRBV27, the J gene TRBJ2-7; the TCRdb D gene call, TRBD1, has no DNA to confirm it. The source is a woman in her 50s in good health. Sequencing was done on a sample of blood T cells: a sorted CD56 or NKG2C T cell subset, CD4+ or CD8+ T cells, or bulk PBMC T cells (not recorded which). The CDR3 sequence is CASSLGRGAYGQYF.